This paragraph covers one T cell receptor beta chain sequence. CDR3 length equals 15 residues. Germline CDR1 reads SEHNR; CDR2 reads FQNEAQ (reference sequence). The V and J ends lost 5 bases and 1 base respectively, with 13 bases between them. The data are from a study of blood T cell repertoires in COVID-19. About the research overall: Samples of COVID-19 (acute and convalescent) were obtained from the United States, Italy and Spain. T cells, B-cell-depleted T cells, or PBMCs provided the cDNA or gDNA that served as material.

Per the authors' pipeline: The authors estimated nucleated cell counts from reference gene primer amplification. Data came from immunoSEQ multiplex PCR; TCRdb stores just in-frame clones and leaves some out. V and J calls and clone size are given by that table; D and trimming were obtained from the DNA. The sample carries approximately 98,000 clones, less than 75% recorded once. The receptor was isolated from a woman in her 40s with acute or convalescent COVID-19. The gene calls are TRBV7-9 and TRBJ2-3; no reliable D call. Sequenced sample: peripheral blood. The CDR3 is CASSPPWPGTDTQYF. The CDR3 DNA reads as TGTGCCAGCAGCCCACCTTGGCCCGGCACAGATACGCAGTATTTT.